This T cell receptor beta chain came from a study of blood T cells in healthy people across ages. Study conclusions and caveats: The study lacked donor CMV status, which possibly confounded expanded clonotype changes.

As concerns this clonotype: Its antigen is as yet unknown.

With a J-beta primer mix and a sample-barcoded 5' primer, a second PCR ran about 7 to 12 cycles. Every single cDNA molecule received a tag from a template-switch adaptor with 12 random nucleotides. Every sample returned 2.5 million or more CDR3-containing paired-end reads. TCRdb analysed the 5' RACE reads with MiXCR anew, one entry per CDR3 protein. The table includes about 680,000 distinct CDR3 sequences, roughly 49% detected once. Each donor had 7.5 to 10 milliliters of peripheral blood drawn. This CDR3 comprises 13 residues. Trimming removed 1 base at V and 4 bases at J, with 7 bases between. Germline CDR1 reads SEHNR; CDR2 reads FQNEAQ (reference sequence).

This TCR derives from an older woman in good health. The J gene is TRBJ1-1, the V gene TRBV7-9, with a possible D match to TRBD1 (5 bases). Input material: blood. CDR3 residues: CASSLEGSTEAFF. The CDR3 bases are TGTGCCAGCAGCTTAGAGGGGAGCACTGAAGCTTTCTTT.